These 24 T cell receptor beta chains were all obtained from the same sample, sequenced in a study of technical replicates of blood from a few donors. Clones were read by immunoSEQ multiplex PCR, and TCRdb kept only the in-frame ones, dropping some. The top ten hold about 12% of the sample, which has approximately 13,000 clones, roughly 80% seen once. Sequencing input: PBMCs. The receptors originated from a human donor in good health.

CDR3 bases: TGCGCCAGCAGCTCCGGACAGGGGGAGACCCAGTACTTC. Protein: CASSSGQGETQYF. The chain employs TRBV5-1 and TRBJ2-5, with 9 bases identical to TRBD1. Trimming removed 3 bases from V and 5 bases from J; junction bases left unmatched: 2. This CDR3 is built from 13 residues. Germline CDR1 is SGHRS and CDR2 is YFSETQ.

The V call is TRBV9, the J call TRBJ2-2; no definite D call. The CDR3 spans 15 residues. V was trimmed by 0 bases and J by 0 bases, leaving 6 bases between them. CDR1 SGDLS and CDR2 YYNGEE come from the germline V gene. For the CDR3, the DNA is TGTGCCAGCAGCGTAGGGGCCCCGAACACCGGGGAGCTGTTTTTT. This translates into CASSVGAPNTGELFF. Looking up the rest from reference TRBV9 and TRBJ2-2 gives the full variable domain: DSGVTQTPKHLITATGQRVTLRCSPRSGDLSVYWYQQSLDQGLQFLIQYYNGEERAKGNILERFSAQQFPDLHSELNLSSLELGDSALYFCASSVGAPNTGELFFGEGSRLTVL.

V gene TRBV7-8 combines with J gene TRBJ2-7; D unclear. V lost 5 bases and J 3 bases, leaving 8 bases between the germline ends. The CDR3 has 12 amino acids. The germline V gene encodes CDR1 SGHVS and CDR2 FQNEAQ. Here the CDR3 reads CASSAPGYEQYF. The CDR3 nucleotides are TGTGCCAGCAGCGCCCCAGGCTACGAGCAGTACTTC.

The V and J genes are TRBV27 and TRBJ2-7; 7 bases agree with TRBD1. The CDR3 is made up of 13 amino acids. Germline-derived CDR1 and CDR2 are MNHEY and SMNVEV (reference sequence). Germline trimming cut 6 bases from V and 3 bases from J; bases unmatched to any gene: 5. The CDR3 nucleotides are TGTGCCAGCAGAGCCACAGGGGTCTACGAGCAGTACTTC. Its translation: CASRATGVYEQYF.

This chain joins TRBV27 and TRBJ1-1; no clear D gene. Trimming took off 2 bases at V and 5 bases at J, with 21 bases between the two ends. Germline lookup yields CDR1 MNHEY and CDR2 SMNVEV (reference sequence). The CDR3 is made up of 17 amino acids. The CDR3 sequence is CASSLGGQPGYLTEAFF. The CDR3 nucleotides are TGTGCCAGCAGTTTAGGCGGGCAGCCTGGTTACTTGACTGAAGCTTTCTTT.

There are a few counts of this clone. The chain joins TRBV19 to TRBJ1-4, with D perhaps matching TRBD1 (6 bases). Germline V CDR1 and CDR2: LNHDA, SQIVND (reference sequence). The V and J ends lost 6 bases and 7 bases respectively, with 12 bases between them. The CDR3 extends over 13 amino acids. The CDR3 DNA is TGTGCCAGTAGGTTGTCAGGGGCTGAAAAACTGTTTTTT. Translating it yields CASRLSGAEKLFF.

The J gene is TRBJ2-7, the V gene TRBV19; 12 nucleotides line up with TRBD2. The V segment lost 5 bases and the J segment 6 bases; nucleotides outside the gene matches: 5. Germline V gene sequence: CDR1 LNHDA, CDR2 SQIVND (reference sequence). This CDR3 region has 14 residues. CDR3 protein: CASSSRTSGTEQYF. CDR3 coding DNA: TGTGCCAGTAGTTCCCGGACTAGCGGGACCGAGCAGTACTTC. The variable domain in full, with the rest retrieved from reference TRBV19 and TRBJ2-7, is DGGITQSPKYLFRKEGQNVTLSCEQNLNHDAMYWYRQDPGQGLRLIYYSQIVNDFQKGDIAEGYSVSREKKESFPLTVTSAQKNPTAFYLCASSSRTSGTEQYFGPGTRLTVT.

The chain links TRBV12-2 to TRBJ2-5; the table's TRBD1 call for D was not verified on the DNA. TRBV12-2 is designated a pseudogene. This CDR3 contains 13 residues. The CDR3 DNA reads as TGTGCAAGTCGCCCTAAAAAAGACCCCCAGGCGTACTTC. This codes for CASRPKKDPQAYF.

The chain carries TRBV5-1 and TRBJ2-2, with D possibly matching TRBD1 (5 bases). V dropped 6 bases and J dropped 4 bases, with 16 bases sitting between them. The CDR3 totals 15 residues. The V gene's germline CDR1 is SGHRS and CDR2 YFSETQ. The CDR3 region is CASKDNPSGTGELFF. DNA of the CDR3: TGCGCCAGCAAGGACAATCCATCGGGCACCGGGGAGCTGTTTTTT.

The chain couples TRBV7-8 to TRBJ2-7; perhaps TRBD2 as D (7 bases). The CDR3 is 16 amino acids. Trimming left V 5 bases short and J 2 bases short, with 19 bases between. Germline CDR1 is SGHVS and CDR2 is FQNEAQ. The CDR3 bases are TGTGCCAGCAGCGGGGGGGGGCGGACAATAACCTACGAGCAGTACTTC. This sequence encodes CASSGGGRTITYEQYF.

The chain is built from TRBV6-1 and TRBJ2-3, with 7 bases that match TRBD2. Germline V lookup: CDR1 MNHNS, CDR2 SASEGT. The CDR3 loop spans 19 amino acids. With 0 bases clipped from V and 0 bases from J, the junction kept 12 bases outside the gene matches. DNA for the CDR3: TGTGCCAGCAGTGAAGCGGGGGGGTTGCTAGCGTCTAGCACAGATACGCAGTATTTT. This codes for CASSEAGGLLASSTDTQYF.

The genes are TRBV10-1 and TRBJ2-7; TRBD1 is a possible D gene (6 bases). This CDR3 is built from 13 residues. CDR1 is WNHNN and CDR2 is SYGVQD in the germline V gene (reference sequence). V lost 7 bases, J lost 4 bases, and 14 bases lay in between. CDR3 bases: TGCGCCAGCAACCCCGGGACACCTTACGAGCAGTACTTC. This translates into CASNPGTPYEQYF.

The chain links TRBV7-6 to TRBJ2-3, with D unclear. There are 18 residues in the CDR3. The V and J ends lost 1 base and 0 bases respectively, with 17 bases between them. Germline CDR1 reads SGHVS; CDR2 reads FNYEAQ. The CDR3 DNA is TGTGCCAGCAGCTTAGAGACCCGGAGTAGGTCTAGCACAGATACGCAGTATTTT. Its translation is CASSLETRSRSSTDTQYF. Full variable domain (missing parts from reference TRBV7-6 and TRBJ2-3): GAGVSQSPRYKVTKRGQDVALRCDPISGHVSLYWYRQALGQGPEFLTYFNYEAQQDKSGLPNDRFSAERPEGSISTLTIQRTEQRDSAMYRCASSLETRSRSSTDTQYFGPGTRLTVL.

CDR3 region: CASSTRDRDVEAFF. For the CDR3, the DNA is TGTGCCAGCAGCACCCGGGACAGGGATGTTGAAGCTTTCTTT. This chain joins TRBV9 and TRBJ1-1, with 9 bases identical to TRBD1. CDR3 length: 14 residues. Trimming took 4 bases from V and 7 from J; bases not matched to a gene: 8. Germline CDR1 and CDR2: SGDLS and YYNGEE.

J is TRBJ2-6 and V is TRBV2, with D possibly matching TRBD2 (6 bases). Per the germline V gene, CDR1 is SNHLY and CDR2 is FYNNEI. V lost 7 bases to trimming and J lost 2 bases, with 12 bases between them. The CDR3 length is 15 residues. For the CDR3, the DNA is TGTGCCAGCACCAAAGCGGGTACTGGGGCCAACGTCCTGACTTTC. Its protein product is CASTKAGTGANVLTF.

J is TRBJ2-3 and V is TRBV9; 9 positions agree with TRBD2. The CDR3 is 17 amino acids. V shed 0 bases and J 2 bases; nucleotides not matched to a gene: 7. Germline V CDR1 and CDR2: SGDLS, YYNGEE. CDR3 region: CASSVGAGGSYTDTQYF. The CDR3 coding sequence is TGTGCCAGCAGCGTAGGTGCGGGAGGGTCGTACACAGATACGCAGTATTTT.

This clone was observed a few times. V gene TRBV21-1 combines with J gene TRBJ2-7; the table names TRBD2, a call not compared with the DNA. TRBV21-1 is a recognized pseudogene. This CDR3 has 13 residues. This CDR3 reads CACPGLVPYEQYF. DNA for the CDR3: TGTGCCTGTCCGGGACTAGTCCCCTACGAGCAGTACTTC.

This clone was counted only a few times. V and J are TRBV25-1 and TRBJ2-7, with a tentative D call TRBD2 (6 bases). The CDR3 covers 14 residues. CDR1 is MGHDK, CDR2 SYGVNS, per germline. Trimming took 4 bases from V and 3 from J, leaving 13 bases between them. CDR3 sequence (DNA): TGTGCCAGCAGTGGCCGGGGACTCGGCTACGAGCAGTACTTC. It translates to CASSGRGLGYEQYF.

Only one count was recorded for this clone. This rearrangement joins TRBV6-1 to TRBJ2-3, with 8 bases that match TRBD2. The CDR3 totals 13 residues. CDR1 is MNHNS, CDR2 SASEGT, per germline. V lost 6 bases to trimming and J lost 2 bases; unmatched junction nucleotides: 1. The CDR3 sequence: CASRAGVTDTQYF. The CDR3 nucleotides are TGTGCCAGCAGAGCGGGGGTCACAGATACGCAGTATTTT.

CDR3 loop: CASRGDRGSNQPQHF. CDR3 bases: TGTGCCAGCAGGGGGGACAGGGGTAGCAATCAGCCCCAGCATTTT. The chain is built from TRBV6-1 and TRBJ1-5; 10 bases align to TRBD1. V shed 6 bases, J shed 0 bases, and the junction held 2 bases outside the gene matches. The CDR3 has 15 amino acids. Germline values: CDR1 MNHNS, CDR2 SASEGT.

The genes are TRBV9 and TRBJ2-3; the D gene is possibly TRBD2 (6 bases). Trimming removed 2 bases at V and 1 base at J, with 23 bases between. The V gene's germline CDR1 is SGDLS and CDR2 YYNGEE. This CDR3 region has 19 residues. The DNA for the CDR3 is TGTGCCAGCAGCGTTTCGGAGGGGTCACGGGGAGACGGCACAGATACGCAGTATTTT. Encoded protein: CASSVSEGSRGDGTDTQYF.

The rearrangement links TRBV7-9 to TRBJ1-5, with a possible D match to TRBD1 (5 bases). The germline V gene has CDR1 SEHNR and CDR2 FQNEAQ (reference sequence). The V gene lost 3 bases and the J gene lost 5 bases, with 11 bases spanning the gap. The CDR3 spans 14 residues. For the CDR3, the DNA is TGTGCCAGCAGCTTGATGGGGCAGGATCAGCCCCAGCATTTT. Amino acids: CASSLMGQDQPQHF.

The rearrangement uses TRBV9 and TRBJ2-6; D might be TRBD1 (5 bases). CDR1 is SGDLS and CDR2 is YYNGEE in the germline V gene. Trimming took off 0 bases at V and 0 bases at J, with 7 bases between the two ends. CDR3 length equals 16 residues. The CDR3 sequence is CASSVAGASGANVLTF. The CDR3 nucleotides are TGTGCCAGCAGCGTAGCTGGGGCCTCTGGGGCCAACGTCCTGACTTTC.

The CDR3 nucleotides read TGTGCCAGTAGTCTCCTGGGCTTGGCTGGAAACACCATATATTTT. This translates into CASSLLGLAGNTIYF. This chain connects TRBV19 to TRBJ1-3; no clear D. The germline V gene encodes CDR1 LNHDA and CDR2 SQIVND (reference sequence). This CDR3 has 15 residues. Trimming took 5 bases from V and 2 from J, leaving 13 bases between them.